Listed here are 23 T cell receptor beta chains from one sample, sequenced in a study of cytomegalovirus exposure and HLA in healthy donors. A multiplex PCR was run with 60 Vbeta primers and 13 Jbeta primers. TCRdb's copy holds only in-frame clones and misses some; the assay was immunoSEQ multiplex PCR. The table has around 170,000 clones, 80% seen once. The sample taken for sequencing was PBMCs. The source is a middle-aged man in good health and CMV-seropositive.

The rearrangement uses TRBV2 and TRBJ1-5; TRBD1 aligns across 7 bases. With V trimmed by 10 bases and J by 5 bases, 8 bases remained unmatched. In germline, CDR1 is SNHLY, CDR2 FYNNEI. The CDR3 length is 13 residues. The CDR3 bases are TGTGCCACCAAAGACAGGGAAGATCAGCCCCAGCATTTT. Amino acids: CATKDREDQPQHF. The full variable domain, completed using reference TRBV2 and TRBJ1-5, is EPEVTQTPSHQVTQMGQEVILRCVPISNHLYFYWYRQILGQKVEFLVSFYNNEISEKSEIFDDQFSVERPDGSNFTLKIRSTKLEDSAMYFCATKDREDQPQHFGDGTRLSIL.

This rearrangement joins TRBV29-1 to TRBJ2-2; tentative D call: TRBD2 (6 bases). Trimming took off 6 bases at V and 5 bases at J, with 19 bases between the two ends. CDR1 SQVTM and CDR2 ANQGSEA come from the germline V gene. The CDR3 spans 15 residues. The DNA of the CDR3 is TGCAGCGTCGACGGAGGGGCCCCGCGGACCGGGGAGCTGTTTTTT. Amino acids: CSVDGGAPRTGELFF.

The chain joins TRBV7-6 to TRBJ1-1; the D is unclear. Germline V gives CDR1 SGHVS, CDR2 FNYEAQ. V lost 5 bases, J lost 5 bases, and 12 bases lay in between. The CDR3 runs 13 residues. The CDR3 here is CASSPAVTTEAFF. The CDR3 DNA follows: TGTGCCAGCAGCCCCGCCGTCACAACTGAAGCTTTCTTT.

The chain uses TRBV7-9 and TRBJ2-5; 8 nucleotides line up with TRBD1. The length of the CDR3 is 15 residues. After removal of 4 bases from V and 2 bases from J, the junction contained 6 bases not matched to a gene. Germline assignment: CDR1 SEHNR and CDR2 FQNEAQ (reference sequence). This chain's CDR3 is CASSWRGQVQETQYF. CDR3 in DNA: TGTGCCAGCAGCTGGAGGGGACAGGTACAAGAGACCCAGTACTTC.

V and J are TRBV11-2 and TRBJ1-4, with a weak D call TRBD1 (5 bases). This CDR3 contains 15 residues. Trimming stripped 2 bases from V and 6 bases from J, with 13 bases between. Germline V gene lookup returns CDR1 SGHAT and CDR2 FQNNGV. DNA of the CDR3: TGTGCCAGCAGCTTATTGGGGAGGGGCGATGAAAAACTGTTTTTT. It encodes CASSLLGRGDEKLFF.

The V call is TRBV27, the J call TRBJ2-2; 12 nucleotides match TRBD1. This CDR3 is built from 17 residues. The V segment lost 4 bases and the J segment 2 bases; nucleotides outside the gene matches: 5. CDR1 MNHEY and CDR2 SMNVEV come from the germline V gene (reference sequence). The CDR3 region has the DNA TGTGCCAGCAGTTCCGGGACAGGGGGCTTAAACACCGGGGAGCTGTTTTTT. Amino acids: CASSSGTGGLNTGELFF.

The gene calls are TRBV15 and TRBJ1-1, with D perhaps TRBD1 (5 bases). The CDR3 is made up of 14 amino acids. CDR1 is LNHNV and CDR2 is YYDKDF in the germline V gene (reference sequence). Trimming stripped 0 bases from V and 11 bases from J, with 16 bases between. In DNA form, the CDR3 reads TGTGCCACCAGCAGAGATTTGGGGGGGACTGGGGCTTTCTTT. Amino acid sequence: CATSRDLGGTGAFF.

The rearrangement uses TRBV5-4 and TRBJ2-1, with 10 bases matching TRBD2. The CDR3 contains 15 residues. CDR1 is SGHNT and CDR2 is YYREEE in the germline V gene (reference sequence). V dropped 2 bases and J dropped 6; count of bases not matched to a gene: 5. CDR3 DNA sequence: TGTGCCAGCAGCTTACTAGCGGGGTCCCCCAATGAGCAGTTCTTC. It translates to CASSLLAGSPNEQFF.

This clone was recorded a few times. J is TRBJ2-7 and V is TRBV13; 8 bases agree with TRBD1. From germline, CDR1 is PRHDT and CDR2 FYEKMQ (reference sequence). The V segment lost 4 bases and the J segment 0 bases; nucleotides outside the gene matches: 5. The CDR3 loop spans 15 amino acids. The CDR3 loop reads CASSSHGTGSYEQYF. Written as DNA, the CDR3 is TGTGCCAGCAGCTCCCATGGGACAGGCTCCTACGAGCAGTACTTC.

The genes are TRBV5-4 and TRBJ2-5, with 7 bases fitting TRBD2. Judging by the DNA end, TRBJ2-7 fits better; the J call may be wrong. The CDR3 has 12 amino acids. Germline V gives CDR1 SGHNT, CDR2 YYREEE (reference sequence). Here the CDR3 reads CASSRDYYEQYF. For the CDR3, the DNA is TGTGCCAGCAGCCGGGACTACTACGAGCAGTACTTC.

The rearrangement uses TRBV9 and TRBJ2-7; 9 bases match TRBD1. This CDR3 comprises 14 residues. CDR1 is SGDLS, CDR2 YYNGEE, per germline. The ends lost 4 bases at V and 3 bases at J; junction bases unmatched: 5. The CDR3 coding sequence is TGTGCCAGCAGCCGACAGGGGGTATACTACGAGCAGTACTTC. Its protein product is CASSRQGVYYEQYF.

This chain uses TRBV5-1 with TRBJ2-1; D may be TRBD1 (6 bases). V was cut by 4 bases and J by 7 bases, with 12 bases left in between. Germline values: CDR1 SGHRS, CDR2 YFSETQ. There are 13 residues in the CDR3. CDR3 nucleotide sequence: TGCGCCAGCAGCCCGGACAGTTTGAATGAGCAGTTCTTC. It codes for CASSPDSLNEQFF.

The chain links TRBV11-1 to TRBJ2-3; 7 positions match TRBD1. V lost 11 bases and J lost 0; bases outside the gene matches: 8. CDR1 SGHAT and CDR2 FQDESV come from the germline V gene (reference sequence). The CDR3 runs 14 residues. The CDR3 nucleotides are TGTGCCGTTCCCGGGACAGATAGCACAGATACGCAGTATTTT. Translating gives CAVPGTDSTDTQYF.

The chain recombines TRBV9 with TRBJ2-5; weak D call: TRBD1 (6 bases). With the DNA end fitting TRBJ2-7 better, the J assignment may be wrong. Germline lookup yields CDR1 SGDLS and CDR2 YYNGEE. The CDR3 covers 13 residues. CDR3 in DNA: TGTGCCAGCAGCGCCGGACAGACCTACGAGCAGTACTTC. It codes for CASSAGQTYEQYF.

The chain is built from TRBV7-9 and TRBJ1-2; 7 bases agree with TRBD1. This CDR3 comprises 16 residues. J lost 8 bases, V lost 4 bases, and 16 bases had no gene match. Germline CDR1 is SEHNR and CDR2 is FQNEAQ (reference sequence). The CDR3 DNA is TGTGCCAGCAGCTCCACCGGGACAGTCTACCTTCAAGGCTACACCTTC. Protein: CASSSTGTVYLQGYTF.

The rearrangement links TRBV4-2 to TRBJ2-7; a possible D gene is TRBD1 (5 bases). Trimming shortened V by 4 bases and J by 3 bases, and 16 bases separated the two germline ends. Germline-derived CDR1 and CDR2 are LGHNA and YNFKEQ. This CDR3 region has 15 residues. The CDR3 bases are TGTGCCAGCAGCCTAGGTCCAGGGTCAAACTACGAGCAGTACTTC. This gives the protein CASSLGPGSNYEQYF.

In this sample, this clone turned up a few times. The junction differs from germline at one of its ends, possibly a read error. This sequence joins TRBV7-7 and TRBJ2-3; D remains ambiguous. The CDR3 covers 13 residues. Germline V lookup: CDR1 SSHAT, CDR2 FNYEAQ (reference sequence). In DNA form, the CDR3 reads TGTGCTAGCAGCTTCTCTAGCACAGATACGCAGTATTTT. Its protein product is CASSFSSTDTQYF.

This clone was counted only a few times. The chain recombines TRBV7-8 with TRBJ1-6, with 8 bases matching TRBD1. The V segment lost 2 bases and the J segment 0 bases; nucleotides outside the gene matches: 12. Germline CDR1 is SGHVS and CDR2 is FQNEAQ. The CDR3 contains 20 residues. The CDR3 region is CASSLFSWDRLSSYNSPLHF. CDR3 coding DNA: TGTGCCAGCAGCTTATTTTCGTGGGACAGGCTTAGCTCCTATAATTCACCCCTCCACTTT.

The chain is built from TRBV6-5 and TRBJ1-2; possibly TRBD1 for D (6 bases). Trimming took 2 bases from V and 8 from J, leaving 18 bases between them. The CDR3 has 15 amino acids. Looked up from germline, CDR1 is MNHEY and CDR2 is SVGAGI. The CDR3, as DNA: TGTGCCAGCAGTTACGGCTCTTCAGGGGCTGGCGGCTACACCTTC. Amino acid sequence: CASSYGSSGAGGYTF.

The V call is TRBV25-1, the J call TRBJ1-4, with TRBD1 as a possible D gene (5 bases). The ends were cut back, 1 base at V and 3 bases at J, with 9 bases in the middle. From germline, CDR1 is MGHDK and CDR2 SYGVNS. The CDR3 loop spans 15 amino acids. The CDR3 spells CASSEFGGPNEKLFF. The CDR3 DNA reads TGTGCCAGCAGTGAATTCGGGGGACCTAATGAAAAACTGTTTTTT.

The chain joins TRBV6-1 to TRBJ1-1; D may be TRBD1 (5 bases). Germline CDR1 reads MNHNS; CDR2 reads SASEGT. The ends were cut back, 5 bases at V and 0 bases at J, with 10 bases in the middle. The CDR3 is 14 amino acids. The CDR3 bases are TGTGCCAGCAGTATACAGGCCATGAACACTGAAGCTTTCTTT. Translating gives CASSIQAMNTEAFF.

The chain links TRBV9 to TRBJ2-7, with TRBD1 identical over 9 bases. CDR1 and CDR2 (germline): SGDLS, YYNGEE. This CDR3 has 15 residues. The V and J ends lost 1 base and 5 bases, in that order; junction bases with no gene match: 7. The CDR3 protein is CASSVRWDRAHEQYF. CDR3 bases: TGTGCCAGCAGCGTACGGTGGGACAGGGCCCACGAGCAGTACTTC. Full variable domain (outside the CDR3, taken from reference TRBV9 and TRBJ2-7): DSGVTQTPKHLITATGQRVTLRCSPRSGDLSVYWYQQSLDQGLQFLIQYYNGEERAKGNILERFSAQQFPDLHSELNLSSLELGDSALYFCASSVRWDRAHEQYFGPGTRLTVT.

The chain links TRBV7-2 to TRBJ2-7; the D gene is possibly TRBD2 (6 bases). In germline, CDR1 is SGHTA, CDR2 FQGNSA. Trimming left V 4 bases short and J 7 bases short, with 20 bases between. The CDR3 extends over 15 amino acids. CDR3 coding DNA: TGTGCCAGCAGCTCGGAGGGAGGCGGCCTTACGGAGCAGTACTTC. This encodes CASSSEGGGLTEQYF.